Below are 6 T cell receptor beta chains sequenced from a single sample in a study of siplizumab effects on memory and regulatory T cells. Clones were read by immunoSEQ multiplex PCR, and TCRdb kept only the in-frame ones, dropping some. The sample holds over 70,000 clones, approximately 90% seen once. The sequenced sample consisted of CD4+ T cells sorted from blood. Every receptor here comes from a human donor in good health.

The CDR3 region has the DNA TGTGCCAGCAGTTTCGGACTAGCGGGAGTAGGGGAGCAGTACTTC. It codes for CASSFGLAGVGEQYF. The chain employs TRBV6-5 and TRBJ2-7, with TRBD2 identical over 13 bases. Germline V gene data show CDR1 as MNHEY and CDR2 as SVGAGI. CDR3 length equals 15 residues. V trimming: 4 bases; J trimming: 7 bases; junction bases outside the gene matches: 7.

This clone was seen a few times. The rearrangement links TRBV19 to TRBJ1-5, with 7 nucleotides matching TRBD1. Germline trimming cut 7 bases from V and 0 bases from J; bases unmatched to any gene: 6. This CDR3 spans 15 amino acids. The V gene's germline CDR1 is LNHDA and CDR2 SQIVND (reference sequence). For the CDR3, the DNA is TGTGCCAGTACCCCGACAGGGATTAGCAATCAGCCCCAGCATTTT. Translated, it gives CASTPTGISNQPQHF.

The chain is built from TRBV27 and TRBJ1-5, with D unresolved. Trimming took 10 bases from V and 5 from J, leaving 15 bases between them. The CDR3 loop spans 13 amino acids. Per germline, CDR1 MNHEY and CDR2 SMNVEV (reference sequence). Here the CDR3 reads CATAPTRHQPQHF. The CDR3 DNA is TGTGCCACAGCCCCCACTCGGCATCAGCCCCAGCATTTT.

The chain has TRBV18 and TRBJ1-5; 8 bases are shared with TRBD1. This CDR3 region has 15 residues. V lost 3 bases to trimming and J lost 1 base; unmatched junction nucleotides: 2. In germline, CDR1 is KGHSH, CDR2 LQKENI. Here the CDR3 DNA reads TGTGCCAGCTCACCCCAGGGGGCAAGCAATCAGCCCCAGCATTTT. Protein sequence: CASSPQGASNQPQHF. The entire variable domain, with the rest obtained from reference TRBV18 and TRBJ1-5, is as follows: NAGVMQNPRHLVRRRGQEARLRCSPMKGHSHVYWYRQLPEEGLKFMVYLQKENIIDESGMPKERFSAEFPKEGPSILRIQQVVRGDSAAYFCASSPQGASNQPQHFGDGTRLSIL.

The V gene is TRBV7-2, the J gene TRBJ2-5; no definite D call. Trimming pared 0 bases from V and 5 bases from J, leaving 7 bases between. This CDR3 has 13 residues. Germline CDR1 is SGHTA and CDR2 is FQGNSA. CDR3 sequence reads: CASSLAARETQYF. In DNA, the CDR3 is TGTGCCAGCAGCTTAGCCGCCCGGGAGACCCAGTACTTC.

The chain uses TRBV7-3 and TRBJ2-7; D is tentatively TRBD1 or TRBD2 (6 bases each). Trimming took 5 bases from V and 5 from J, leaving 22 bases between them. Germline V lookup: CDR1 SGHTA, CDR2 FQGTGA. CDR3 length: 16 amino acids. In nucleotides, the CDR3 is TGTGCCAGCAGCCGATCCTCGGGGGCGTCTCTAAACGAGCAGTACTTC. Its protein is CASSRSSGASLNEQYF.